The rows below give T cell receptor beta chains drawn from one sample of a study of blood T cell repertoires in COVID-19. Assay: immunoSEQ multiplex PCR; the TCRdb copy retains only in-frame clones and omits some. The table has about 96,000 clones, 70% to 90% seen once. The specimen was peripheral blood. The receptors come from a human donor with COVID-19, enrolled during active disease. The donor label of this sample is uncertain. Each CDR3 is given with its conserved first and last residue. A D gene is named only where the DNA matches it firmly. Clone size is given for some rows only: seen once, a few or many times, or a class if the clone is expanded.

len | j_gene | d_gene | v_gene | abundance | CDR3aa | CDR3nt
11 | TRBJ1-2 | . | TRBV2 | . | CASIQGYGYTF | TGTGCCAGCATTCAGGGCTATGGCTACACCTTC
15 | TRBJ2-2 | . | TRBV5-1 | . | CASSIAGVDTGELFF | TGCGCCAGCAGCATAGCAGGGGTAGACACCGGGGAGCTGTTTTTT
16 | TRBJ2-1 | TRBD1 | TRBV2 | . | CASSDALKGAYNEQFF | TGTGCCAGCAGTGACGCCCTCAAGGGGGCGTACAATGAGCAGTTCTTC
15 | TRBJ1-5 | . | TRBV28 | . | CASSPRGFGNQPQHF | TGTGCCAGCAGTCCTCGGGGGTTTGGCAATCAGCCCCAGCATTTT
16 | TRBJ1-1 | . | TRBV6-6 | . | CASSYPTGLVNTEAFF | TGTGCCAGCAGTTACCCCACAGGGTTGGTCAACACTGAAGCTTTCTTT
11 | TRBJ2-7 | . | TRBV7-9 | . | CASSREYEQYF | TGTGCCAGCAGCCGGGAATACGAGCAGTACTTC
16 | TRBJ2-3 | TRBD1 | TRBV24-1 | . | CATSDLGQGSTDTQYF | TGTGCCACCAGTGATTTGGGACAGGGGAGCACAGATACGCAGTATTTT
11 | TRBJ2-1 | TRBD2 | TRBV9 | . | CASRGEGEQFF | TGTGCCAGCAGAGGGGAGGGGGAGCAGTTCTTC
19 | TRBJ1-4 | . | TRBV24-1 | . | CAKIRRVRPSGATNEKLFF | TGTGCCAAAATCAGGCGAGTCCGACCGTCCGGGGCAACTAATGAAAAACTGTTTTTT
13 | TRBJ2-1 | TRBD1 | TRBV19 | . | CASSPGQENEQFF | TGTGCCAGTAGCCCGGGACAGGAGAATGAGCAGTTCTTC
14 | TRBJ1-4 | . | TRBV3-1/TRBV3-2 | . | CASSRAGGGEKLFF | TGTGCCAGCAGCCGAGCGGGAGGAGGTGAAAAACTGTTTTTT
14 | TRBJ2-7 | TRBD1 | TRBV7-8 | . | CASKTRQGLGEQYF | TGTGCCAGCAAAACTAGACAGGGCTTGGGCGAGCAGTACTTC
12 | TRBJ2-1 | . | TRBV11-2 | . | CASRGPGDEQFF | TGTGCCAGCAGGGGTCCAGGGGATGAGCAGTTCTTC
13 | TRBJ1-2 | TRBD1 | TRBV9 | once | CASSSGQVDGYTF | TGTGCCAGCTCCTCCGGACAGGTGGACGGCTACACCTTC
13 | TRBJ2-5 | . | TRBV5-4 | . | CASSLDRKETQYF | TGTGCCAGCAGCTTGGACAGAAAAGAGACCCAGTACTTC
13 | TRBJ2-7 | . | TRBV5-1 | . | CASSLEGVGEQYF | TGCGCCAGCAGCTTGGAAGGGGTTGGCGAGCAGTACTTC
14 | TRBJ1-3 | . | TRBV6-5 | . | CASSPPGAGNTIYF | TGTGCCAGCAGCCCCCCAGGGGCTGGAAACACCATATATTTT
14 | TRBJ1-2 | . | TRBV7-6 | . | CASSARVGGALGTF | TGTGCCAGCTCGGCCAGAGTGGGAGGGGCGCTGGGTACCTTC